This T cell receptor beta chain was retrieved from a study of graft-versus-host responses after intestinal transplantation. Study context: The whole recipient group had anti-thymocyte globulin induction followed by tacrolimus and steroids for roughly three years.

The CDR3 loop spans 16 amino acids. The V gene's germline CDR1 is LNHDA and CDR2 SQIVND (reference sequence). V gave up 5 bases and J gave up 2 bases; unmatched junction bases: 8. Method: immunoSEQ multiplex PCR; TCRdb's copy keeps in-frame clones and lacks some. This table has over 9,500 clones, 90% to 95% appearing once. This chain uses TRBV19 with TRBJ2-2; 7 nucleotides agree with TRBD1. Specimen: PBMCs, collected 8 days after intestinal transplant. This receptor was taken from a human patient who received an intestinal transplant, so some T cells may come from the graft donor. The CDR3 region has the DNA TGTGCCAGTAGTTTCTCTGACAGGGCTAACACCGGGGAGCTGTTTTTT. This translates into CASSFSDRANTGELFF.